This T cell receptor beta chain was sequenced during a study of Graves' ophthalmopathy and Graves' hyperthyroidism. CDR3 regions of TCR beta were amplified from RNA transcripts. After a first-round RT-PCR with HTBI primers, a second-round multiplex PCR was run. TCRdb reprocessed the multiplex PCR reads via MiXCR and lists one record per CDR3 protein. The profile shows over a million distinct CDR3 sequences, less than 45% of them singletons. A diagnosis was made from clinical symptoms together with serum thyroxine, TRAb, thyroid ultrasound and orbital computed tomography. This clonotype was detected only a few times. Its target is unknown. Regarding the study as a whole: Most thyroid clonotypes expanded beyond 0.001 frequency were also found in blood.

The CDR3 consists of 12 residues. Germline CDR1 is MNHEY and CDR2 is SVGEGT. V was trimmed by 8 bases and J by 3 bases, leaving 10 bases between them. The sample was peripheral blood or thyroid tissue (not recorded which). This rearrangement joins TRBV6-2 or TRBV6-3 to TRBJ1-2; D ambiguous. The source of this sequence is an adult man with Graves' hyperthyroidism. The CDR3 here is CASSSYDYGYTF. The CDR3 nucleotides read TGTGCCAGCTCTTCTTACGACTATGGCTACACCTTC.